Described below is a single TCR beta chain sequence and its context. The source of the sample is a study of blood T cell repertoires in COVID-19. V was pared by 0 bases and J by 6 bases, with 10 bases between. The CDR3 is 13 amino acids. Germline CDR1 SGDLS, CDR2 YYNGEE. Profiling relied on immunoSEQ multiplex PCR, and the TCRdb table lists in-frame clones only, not all of them. This sample has about 250,000 clones, with approximately 85% found just once. Sequencing was carried out using PBMCs or T cells enriched from blood (not recorded which). The origin of this receptor is a woman in her forties or fifties with acute COVID-19. The J gene is TRBJ2-7, the V gene TRBV9; no definite D call. The CDR3 DNA sequence: TGTGCCAGCAGCGTAGATAGAGTGAGCGAGCAGTACTTC. Residues: CASSVDRVSEQYF.